In its sample, the clone carrying this TCR beta chain was seen many times. Its antigen is not identified. Germline values: CDR1 SGHRS, CDR2 YFSETQ. V lost 1 base and J lost 5, with 12 bases in between. The CDR3 runs 15 residues. Breast cancer patients provided tissue from their axillary draining lymph nodes. This record comes from a study of breast tumors, draining lymph nodes, adjacent tissues. Overall study findings and caveats: Most tumor T cells seemingly derive from lymph node, then expand in tumor. Luminal-like breast cancer showed significantly greater tumor-nontumor repertoire similarity than basal-like breast cancer did. Tumors had less TCR diversity than lymph nodes, more than nontumor tissue.

TCRdb passed the multiplex PCR reads through MiXCR, listing each CDR3 protein once. The sample records 150,000 to 250,000 distinct CDR3 sequences, around a third being singletons. J is TRBJ2-2 and V is TRBV5-1; unclear D gene. The sequence came from a female donor with breast cancer. Some clones in this sample may be carry-over from other donors' samples. The sequencing sample was made of axillary lymph node tissue. CDR3 sequence (DNA): TGCGCCAGCAGCTTGTCTGGGGAAGGGACCGGGGAGCTGTTTTTT. Its translation: CASSLSGEGTGELFF.